These T cell receptor beta chains were read from a single sample in a study of shared clonotypes between healthy human individuals. Clones were sequenced by immunoSEQ multiplex PCR, and TCRdb holds only the in-frame ones, with some missing. The sample lists 2 million to 2.5 million clones, approximately 93% occurring once. The sample consisted of naive CD4+ T cells from PBMCs. These receptors all come from a man aged 18 to 30 in good health. Some clones in this sample may be carry-over from other donors' samples. Both conserved end residues are part of each CDR3. Each record gives: D gene, clone size, V gene, J gene, CDR3 DNA, CDR3 protein. D genes are given only for firm matches. Some rows mark clone size as missing; the rest say once, few, many or name a class of expanded clone.

d_gene: -
abundance: -
v_gene: TRBV18
j_gene: TRBJ2-2
CDR3nt: TGTGCCAGCTCACCCCAGGGTCCCGGGGAGCTGTTTTTT
CDR3aa: CASSPQGPGELFF

d_gene: TRBD2
abundance: -
v_gene: TRBV5-1
j_gene: TRBJ2-5
CDR3nt: TGCGCCAGCAGCGGGGGACTACCGGGGTGGCAAGAGACCCAGTACTTC
CDR3aa: CASSGGLPGWQETQYF

d_gene: TRBD1
abundance: -
v_gene: TRBV7-9
j_gene: TRBJ1-4
CDR3nt: TGTGCCAGCAGCAAGAGCCGGACAGGGGGTGTAAATGAAAAACTGTTTTTT
CDR3aa: CASSKSRTGGVNEKLFF

d_gene: -
abundance: -
v_gene: TRBV19
j_gene: TRBJ2-5
CDR3nt: TGTGCCAGTAGTATTATGGGGACAGAGACCCAGTACTTC
CDR3aa: CASSIMGTETQYF

d_gene: -
abundance: -
v_gene: TRBV2
j_gene: TRBJ1-1
CDR3nt: TGTGCCAGCACCGGAAACTCAAACTCTGAAGCTTTCTTT
CDR3aa: CASTGNSNSEAFF

d_gene: -
abundance: -
v_gene: TRBV28
j_gene: TRBJ1-4
CDR3nt: TGTGCCAGCAGTTTTCGGCCAACTAATGAAAAACTGTTTTTT
CDR3aa: CASSFRPTNEKLFF

d_gene: TRBD1
abundance: -
v_gene: TRBV9
j_gene: TRBJ2-7
CDR3nt: TGTGCCAGCAGCGTAGCTGTGGGACAGGTCTACGAGCAGTACTTC
CDR3aa: CASSVAVGQVYEQYF

d_gene: -
abundance: -
v_gene: TRBV6-6
j_gene: TRBJ2-7
CDR3nt: TGTGCCAGCAGTTACTCCCGGACATCCTACGAGCAGTACTTC
CDR3aa: CASSYSRTSYEQYF

d_gene: -
abundance: -
v_gene: TRBV7-9
j_gene: TRBJ2-1
CDR3nt: TGTGCCAGCAGCTTAGAGGACAATGAGCAGTTCTTC
CDR3aa: CASSLEDNEQFF

d_gene: TRBD1
abundance: once
v_gene: TRBV7-9
j_gene: TRBJ1-4
CDR3nt: TGTGCCAGCAGCTTTCGACAGGGGAGGGTAGCTAATGAAAAACTGTTTTTT
CDR3aa: CASSFRQGRVANEKLFF

d_gene: -
abundance: once
v_gene: TRBV5-1
j_gene: TRBJ1-3
CDR3nt: TGCGCCAGCAGCCCGCCGTTAGACTCTGGAAACACCATATATTTT
CDR3aa: CASSPPLDSGNTIYF

d_gene: TRBD1
abundance: -
v_gene: TRBV5-1
j_gene: TRBJ1-2
CDR3nt: TGCGCCAGCAGCTTAGGACAGGGGGCGCTTGGCCCATATGGCTACACCTTC
CDR3aa: CASSLGQGALGPYGYTF

d_gene: TRBD1
abundance: -
v_gene: TRBV11-2
j_gene: TRBJ2-6
CDR3nt: TGTGCCAGCAGCTTTCGAAGGACAGGCGCCTCTTCTGGGGCCAACGTCCTGACTTTC
CDR3aa: CASSFRRTGASSGANVLTF

d_gene: TRBD2
abundance: once
v_gene: TRBV7-9
j_gene: TRBJ2-3
CDR3nt: TGTGCCAGCAGCTTAGCCCTAGCGGGATTCACAGATACGCAGTATTTT
CDR3aa: CASSLALAGFTDTQYF

d_gene: TRBD1
abundance: -
v_gene: TRBV2
j_gene: TRBJ1-1
CDR3nt: TGTGCCAGCAGAGAGCAGGGGGCGCGAGCTTTCTTT
CDR3aa: CASREQGARAFF

d_gene: -
abundance: -
v_gene: TRBV19
j_gene: TRBJ2-7
CDR3nt: TGTGCCAGTAGTATAGCCCAGGGGGGCGGTTACGAGCAGTACTTC
CDR3aa: CASSIAQGGGYEQYF

d_gene: TRBD1
abundance: -
v_gene: TRBV5-6
j_gene: TRBJ1-2
CDR3nt: TGTGCCAGCAGCTTGAGAAGGGTTGTAGGGGGCGGCTATGGCTACACCTTC
CDR3aa: CASSLRRVVGGGYGYTF

d_gene: -
abundance: -
v_gene: TRBV28
j_gene: TRBJ2-4
CDR3nt: TGTGCCAGCAGTCCGTCGGGACAAGTAGCCAAAAACATTCAGTACTTC
CDR3aa: CASSPSGQVAKNIQYF

d_gene: TRBD1
abundance: -
v_gene: TRBV9
j_gene: TRBJ1-2
CDR3nt: TGTGCCAGCAGCGCCAGGGGACAGGGACTCTATGGCTACACCTTC
CDR3aa: CASSARGQGLYGYTF

d_gene: -
abundance: -
v_gene: TRBV5-1
j_gene: TRBJ2-1
CDR3nt: TGCGCCAGCAGCTCGCCGGACCCCAATGAGCAGTTCTTC
CDR3aa: CASSSPDPNEQFF

d_gene: -
abundance: once
v_gene: TRBV5-1
j_gene: TRBJ2-5
CDR3nt: TGCGCCAGCGGAAGGGCGATCCAAGAGACCCAGTACTTC
CDR3aa: CASGRAIQETQYF

d_gene: TRBD2
abundance: once
v_gene: TRBV14
j_gene: TRBJ2-1
CDR3nt: TGTGCCAGCAGCCTCCCGAGGGGGACTAGCGGGAGATGGGGAGACAATGAGCAGTTCTTC
CDR3aa: CASSLPRGTSGRWGDNEQFF

d_gene: -
abundance: -
v_gene: TRBV4-1
j_gene: TRBJ1-5
CDR3nt: TGCGCCAGCAGCCAAGAAGAAGGGGGGGATAATCAGCCCCAGCATTTT
CDR3aa: CASSQEEGGDNQPQHF

d_gene: TRBD1
abundance: -
v_gene: TRBV30
j_gene: TRBJ1-1
CDR3nt: TGTGCCTGGCGCCCCCGGGACAGGGCGACCCTTTGGATGAACACTGAAGCTTTCTTT
CDR3aa: CAWRPRDRATLWMNTEAFF

d_gene: -
abundance: -
v_gene: TRBV10-3
j_gene: TRBJ2-1
CDR3nt: TGTGCCATCAGGCCGGTGAGTCGTACGCACAATGAGCAGTTCTTC
CDR3aa: CAIRPVSRTHNEQFF

d_gene: -
abundance: -
v_gene: TRBV4-3
j_gene: TRBJ1-1
CDR3nt: TGCGCCAGCAGCCAAGACCGTAGCACTGAAGCTTTCTTT
CDR3aa: CASSQDRSTEAFF